The present T cell receptor beta chain was sequenced within a study of blood T cell repertoires in COVID-19 (dated by TCRdb to 2018 to 2021). Concerning the study at large: Samples from collaborators originated in the United States, Italy and Spain and spanned both the acute and convalescent phases of COVID-19. The material from the prospective study consisted of cDNA or gDNA derived from T cells, B-cell-depleted T cells, or PBMCs. The sample metadata nearly always contained a de-identified subject ID, COVID-19 status, age in years and sex. Where available, HLA class I and class II types were taken from metadata supplied by the sample provider and were not determined by assay-based typing. The repertoires were made available in a free public database intended to serve as a resource for research on the immune response to SARS-CoV-2. Deeply sampled blood TCRbeta repertoires from subjects exposed to, actively infected with, or recovered from COVID-19 were included in the dataset. Samples came from the ongoing ImmuneRACE study (first 160 participants) plus 1,254 subjects from 6 global collaborators.

Broader findings and caveats from the paper: How much clinical and demographic metadata was included differed by source and by participant, and the metadata was provided uncurated.

Turning to this clone: What antigen it recognizes has not been identified. The input lacks base qualities; no much larger clone sits a single base away.

The V and J ends are trimmed by 3 bases and 9 bases, leaving 9 bases between them. The CDR3 sequence holds 13 residues, the cysteine and phenylalanine included. Just the 39-base CDR3 DNA is kept, in frame starting at base 1. CDR1 and CDR2 are drawn from the germline V gene: SGHVS, FQNEAQ. Participants in the prospective study were enrolled through a virtual design, were aged 18 to 89 years, and lived in roughly 24 United States geographic areas. Cohort assignment in the prospective study relied on participant-reported clinical history from a screening survey and a study questionnaire. In the prospective study, whole blood, serum and a nasopharyngeal or oropharyngeal swab were collected from each participant by mobile phlebotomists. Over a 2-month period, participants in the prospective study had the option of providing additional blood draws and questionnaires. Before DNA extraction, prospective study blood samples were shipped either frozen or at room temperature.

TCRbeta CDR3 regions were amplified from genomic DNA using the immunoSEQ Assay, a bias-controlled multiplex PCR. From the authors' description of their analysis: The number of nucleated cells in each sample was estimated from the amplification of reference gene primers within the assay. To quantify the absolute abundance of each unique TCRbeta CDR3 rearrangement, sequence reads were collapsed and filtered. For each sample, productive Simpson clonality was calculated as the square root of Simpson's diversity index over productive rearrangements. TCRdb obtained this table from immuneACCESS and retained in-frame rearrangements with V and J assigned. These tables miss some clones; where compared with another copy, unresolved V genes account for less than half of the shortfall, and the remainder is unexplained. That table supplies the V and J calls and clone size; D and trimming were determined from the DNA. The sample yields 220,000 or so clones; around 87% were counted once. Of the sample, under 4% is held by the ten largest clones.

This receptor was identified in a woman aged 18-29 years in a cohort exposed to, infected with or recovered from COVID-19 (not recorded which). The specimen sequenced was PBMCs or T cells enriched from blood (not recorded which). The chain is made from TRBV7-8 and TRBJ1-6; the D gene lacks a confident call. The CDR3 sequence is CASSLEGGSPLHF. The base sequence is TGTGCCAGCAGCTTGGAGGGTGGTTCACCCCTCCACTTT.